A selection of T cell receptor beta chains follows, all from one sample in a study of cytomegalovirus exposure and HLA in healthy donors. Clones were sequenced by immunoSEQ multiplex PCR, and TCRdb holds only the in-frame ones, with some missing. The profile shows 150,000 to 200,000 clones, roughly 78% of them singletons. Sequencing was performed on PBMCs. These receptors were collected from a woman aged 45-60 years in good health and CMV-seropositive. The CDR3 runs from the conserved cysteine through the conserved F or W. Each record gives: J gene, clone size, V gene, D gene, CDR3 DNA, CDR3 protein. The D gene is left open where the match is weak. Part of the rows lack a size; the others show once, few, many or a class for expanded clones.

TRBJ2-1 - TRBV5-1 - TGCGCCAGCAGCGAGGACGGGAGCTCCTACAATGAGCAGTTCTTC CASSEDGSSYNEQFF
TRBJ1-1 - TRBV2 TRBD1 TGTGCCAGCATCCACCCGACAGGGGGGAACACTGAAGCTTTCTTT CASIHPTGGNTEAFF
TRBJ1-1 - TRBV9 - TGTGCCAGCAGCGTAGGGGGGCCCAAGAACACTGAAGCTTTCTTT CASSVGGPKNTEAFF
TRBJ2-1 once TRBV9 TRBD2 TGTGCCAGCAGCGTAGAGGGACTAGCGGGCCCCCTTTACAATGAGCAGTTCTTC CASSVEGLAGPLYNEQFF
TRBJ2-5 - TRBV5-6 TRBD2 TGTGCCAGCAGCTTGGGGGGGGGACTGTTAAAAGAGACCCAGTACTTC CASSLGGGLLKETQYF
TRBJ1-4 - TRBV6-1 TRBD1 TGTGCCAGCAGTGAAGGGACAGGGGTCTGGGAAAAACTGTTTTTT CASSEGTGVWEKLFF
TRBJ2-5 - TRBV5-1 - TGCGCCAGCAGCTTGAGACACCTCCAAGAGACCCAGTACTTC CASSLRHLQETQYF
TRBJ2-5 - TRBV5-5 TRBD1 TGTGCCAGCAGCCTAGACAGGGGGCAGCAAGAGACCCAGTACTTC CASSLDRGQQETQYF
TRBJ2-2 - TRBV5-1 TRBD2 TGCGCCAGCAGTACGGATAGCGGGGGGCGCACCGGGGAGCTGTTTTTT CASSTDSGGRTGELFF
TRBJ2-1 few TRBV27 TRBD2 TGTGCCAGCAGCTTCGGGACTAGCGGGGGGGGTAATGAGCAGTTCTTC CASSFGTSGGGNEQFF
TRBJ2-4 - TRBV18 TRBD1 TGTGCCAGCTCACCCCGGGACAGGGGAAACATTCAGTACTTC CASSPRDRGNIQYF
TRBJ2-2 - TRBV6-6 TRBD1 TGTGCCAGCACTCCCCCCGGGACAGGGACGGGGGAGCTGTTTTTT CASTPPGTGTGELFF
TRBJ2-5 - TRBV6-1 - TGTGCCAGCAGTGATACACAGGGACCCCAAGAGACCCAGTACTTC CASSDTQGPQETQYF
TRBJ2-3 - TRBV6-1 TRBD1 TGTGCCCCTCAGACAGGGCCATACACAGATACGCAGTATTTT CAPQTGPYTDTQYF